The source of this T cell receptor (beta chain) is a study of blood T cell repertoires in COVID-19 (dated by TCRdb to 2020 to 2022). At the level of the whole study: The collaborator samples originated in the United States, Italy and Spain and spanned the acute and convalescent phases of COVID-19. The dataset comprised deeply sampled blood TCRbeta repertoires from subjects exposed to, actively infected with, or recovered from COVID-19. The samples were drawn from two sources: the first 160 participants of the ongoing ImmuneRACE study, and 1,200 or so subjects contributed by 6 global collaborators. The repertoires were made available in a free public database intended to serve as a resource for research on the immune response to SARS-CoV-2. The prospective study material was composed of cDNA or gDNA derived from T cells, B-cell-depleted T cells, or PBMCs. The sample metadata nearly always contained a de-identified subject ID, COVID-19 status, age in years and sex. Where available, HLA class I and class II types were obtained from metadata supplied by the sample provider rather than from assay-based typing.

General findings and caveats noted by the study authors: The quantity of clinical and demographic metadata differed by source and by participant and was supplied without curation.

TCRbeta CDR3 regions were amplified from genomic DNA using the immunoSEQ Assay, a bias-controlled multiplex PCR. Processing in the source paper ran as follows. The number of nucleated cells in each sample was estimated by amplification of reference gene primers within the assay. To quantify the absolute abundance of each unique TCRbeta CDR3 rearrangement, sequence reads were collapsed and filtered. For each sample, productive Simpson clonality was calculated as the square root of Simpson's diversity index over productive rearrangements. This is the immuneACCESS table as TCRdb keeps it, with only in-frame sequences that have V and J called. A part of the clones is gone; compared with another copy, unresolved V genes explain less than half, and the rest is unexplained. Clonal size and the V and J genes are those of that table, whereas D and trimming came from the DNA. This sample holds 55,000 to 75,000 clones; around 90% were observed only once. The top ten clones comprise about 3.2% of the sample.

On this clone: Its antigen is currently not known. Base-call qualities are not available, and no considerably larger clone is one nucleotide away.

Measured from the cysteine to the phenylalanine, the CDR3 is 12 residues long. Of the read, only the CDR3 DNA is kept; its 36 bases are in frame from base 1. Per the germline V gene, SNHLY is the CDR1 and FYNNEI is the CDR2. The junction shows trimming of 4 bases on V and 0 bases on J, plus 3 bases between the germline ends. The collaborating institutions used their own protocols to collect whole blood in K2EDTA tubes. For TCRbeta analysis, collaborators shipped samples in one of three forms: frozen whole blood, isolated PBMCs, or DNA extracted from either of those sample types. This sequence uses TRBV2 and TRBJ1-2; the D gene is unclear. The sequence derives from a man aged 45-65 years with active COVID-19. Specimen: peripheral blood. The CDR3 amino acid sequence is: CASSAANYGYTF. The nucleotide sequence reads TGTGCCAGCAGTGCAGCTAACTATGGCTACACCTTC.